These 9 T cell receptor beta chains were all obtained from the same sample, sequenced in a study of tissue T cells after allogeneic stem cell transplantation. The repertoire was sequenced with immunoSEQ multiplex PCR; TCRdb's copy has only in-frame clones and lacks some. In the table there are about 7,400 clones, roughly half of which are singletons. Time point: mouse harvest day 7 after allogeneic transplant. The graft held 10^6 splenic CD5+ T cells and 10^7 T-cell-depleted bone marrow cells. The sample comprised gut tissue. These receptors came from a female BALB/c mouse given C57BL/6 T cells with graft-versus-host disease after an allogeneic hematopoietic cell transplant.

As for this clone: The gene names given are mouse names. Read data end 1 residue before the CDR3 end; the end is taken from the germline J gene. The chain employs TRBV16 and TRBJ2-4, with D maybe TRBD2 (6 bases). With 4 bases removed from V and 2 bases from J, the gap between germline ends came to 7 bases. Germline V gene lookup returns CDR1 SGHSA and CDR2 FRNQAP. The CDR3 is 13 amino acids. The part of the CDR3 DNA that was read is TGTGCAAGCAGCTGGGACTTTCAAAACACCTTGTAC. Translation gives CASSWDFQNTLY. The whole CDR3 reads CASSWDFQNTLYF.

For this clone: All gene names here are mouse names. The observed sequence ends 1 residue before the CDR3 terminus, with the missing tail filled in from the germline J gene. The chain is built from TRBV31 and TRBJ1-3, with D unclear. CDR1 and CDR2 from the germline V gene are GKSSPN and SITVG. CDR3 length equals 13 residues. Deletions cut 1 base from V and 1 base from J, with 5 bases between. Incomplete CDR3 DNA: TGTGCCTGGAGTCCCCAATCTGGAAATACGCTCTAT. Protein product: CAWSPQSGNTLY. The full-length CDR3 reads as CAWSPQSGNTLYF.

In its sample, this clone was seen a few times. Gene names and germline refer to mouse. The read stops 1 residue short of the end of the CDR3; the missing end is completed from the germline J gene. V gene TRBV26 combines with J gene TRBJ2-2; the match to TRBD1 covers 8 bases. V was pared by 4 bases and J by 6 bases, with 1 base of the junction left unmatched. The CDR3 has 13 amino acids. CDR1 and CDR2 from the germline V gene are KGHPV and FQNQEV (reference sequence). The chain's CDR3 is CASSPGGPGQLYF. CDR3 DNA (partial): TGTGCCAGCAGTCCAGGGGGCCCCGGGCAGCTCTAC.

This clone occurred a few times. Gene names are mouse gene names. The CDR3 is cut off 1 residue early in the read; its end comes from the germline J gene. The chain recombines TRBV26 with TRBJ1-1; unclear D gene. The germline V gene encodes CDR1 KGHPV and CDR2 FQNQEV (reference sequence). CDR3 size: 14 residues. V gave up 2 bases and J gave up 0 bases, with 7 bases separating them. CDR3 region: CASSLNSANTEVFF. CDR3 DNA (partial): TGTGCCAGCAGTCTGAACAGTGCAAACACAGAAGTCTTC.

For this clone: The germline and genes are mouse ones. The sequenced fragment ends 1 residue before the CDR3 boundary, so the rest is inferred from the germline J gene. This chain links TRBV19 with TRBJ2-2; D gene unclear. The CDR3 loop spans 14 amino acids. CDR1 is FNHDT and CDR2 is SITEND in the germline V gene (reference sequence). Between the trimmed V and J ends, which lost 2 bases and 1 base, there was a span of 6 bases. The CDR3 loop reads CASSMGQNTGQLYF. The part of the CDR3 DNA that was read is TGTGCCAGCAGTATGGGCCAAAACACCGGGCAGCTCTAC.

As to this clone: The gene names given are mouse names. The read ends 1 residue before the CDR3 terminus; that terminus is restored from the germline J gene. This chain joins TRBV13-1 and TRBJ1-6; D not resolved. TRBJ1-6 is an ORF; its function is uncertain. V dropped 2 bases and J dropped 3 bases, with 6 bases sitting between them. The CDR3 length is 14 residues. Germline lookup yields CDR1 NSHNY and CDR2 SYGAGN. The CDR3 reads CASSDGIYNSPLYF. CDR3 DNA (partial): TGTGCCAGCAGTGACGGGATCTATAATTCGCCCCTCTAC.

Notes on this clone: The genes and germline here are from mouse. The missing CDR3 end, 1 residue past where the read stops, is filled in from the germline J gene. Other DNA sequences within the sample encode an identical CDR3. The chain employs TRBV26 and TRBJ2-5; D might be TRBD1 (5 bases). In germline, CDR1 is KGHPV, CDR2 FQNQEV (reference sequence). The CDR3 covers 13 residues. The germline V and J ends were trimmed by 3 bases and 2 bases, with 6 bases remaining between them. The CDR3 reads CASSLQAQDTQYF. The covered CDR3 bases are TGTGCCAGCAGTCTACAGGCCCAAGACACCCAGTAC.

Comment on this clone: Germline and genes here are mouse. The observed sequence ends 1 residue before the CDR3 terminus, with the missing tail filled in from the germline J gene. The V gene is TRBV23, the J gene TRBJ2-3; TRBD2, the table's D call, lacks a check against the DNA. CDR1 is KGHTA and CDR2 is FQNQQP in the germline V gene. The CDR3 totals 15 residues. Partial CDR3 DNA: TGCTCCAGCAGTCAATGGACTGGTAGTGCAGAAACGCTGTAT. Its protein product is CSSSQWTGSAETLY. The CDR3 in its entirety is CSSSQWTGSAETLYF.

This clone has just a few counts. Gene names denote mouse genes. Read sequence stops 1 residue before the CDR3 end, and the germline J gene provides the missing end. The chain uses TRBV13-2 and TRBJ2-2; 9 bases are a match to TRBD2. The junction had 5 bases not matched to a gene; V was cut back by 1 base and J by 4 bases. The CDR3 covers 16 residues. The germline V gene has CDR1 NNHNN and CDR2 SYGAGS (reference sequence). Here the CDR3 reads CASGDFGGAGTGQLYF. CDR3 DNA (partial): TGTGCCAGCGGTGATTTTGGGGGGGCAGGCACCGGGCAGCTCTAC.